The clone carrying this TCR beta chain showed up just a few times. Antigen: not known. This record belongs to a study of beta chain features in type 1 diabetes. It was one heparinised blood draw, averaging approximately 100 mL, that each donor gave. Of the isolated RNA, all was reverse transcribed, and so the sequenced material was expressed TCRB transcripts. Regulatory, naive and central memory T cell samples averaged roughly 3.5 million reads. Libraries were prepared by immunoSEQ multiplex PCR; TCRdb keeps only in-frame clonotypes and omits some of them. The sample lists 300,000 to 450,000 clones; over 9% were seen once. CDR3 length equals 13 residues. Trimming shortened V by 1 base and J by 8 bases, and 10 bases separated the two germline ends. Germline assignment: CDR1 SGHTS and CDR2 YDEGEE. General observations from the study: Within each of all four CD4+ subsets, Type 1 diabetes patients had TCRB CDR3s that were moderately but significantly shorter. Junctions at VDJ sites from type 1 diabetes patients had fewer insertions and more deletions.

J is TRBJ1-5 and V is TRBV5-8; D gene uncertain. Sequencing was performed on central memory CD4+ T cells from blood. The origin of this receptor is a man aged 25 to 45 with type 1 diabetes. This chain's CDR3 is CASSLLPREPQHF. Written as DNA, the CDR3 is TGTGCCAGCAGCTTGCTCCCCCGGGAGCCCCAGCATTTT.